This T cell receptor beta chain was observed in a study of PD-1 blockade in classical Hodgkin lymphoma. With respect to this clone: No antigen is known for it.

With no exception, relapse followed autologous stem cell transplantation in all patients, and brentuximab vedotin exposure varied. Germline CDR1 is MNHNS and CDR2 is SASEGT. The J segment lost 6 bases and the V segment lost 4 bases, leaving 11 bases of the junction unmatched. The CDR3 is 16 residues long. Method: immunoSEQ multiplex PCR; TCRdb's copy keeps in-frame clones and lacks some. The sample holds more than 50,000 clones, roughly nine tenths seen once. Notes on the study in general: Patients newly diagnosed and complete responders had comparable baseline diversity.

This sequence was found in a human donor with classical Hodgkin lymphoma. The material sequenced was peripheral blood mononuclear cells (PBMCs), taken at baseline. The V gene is TRBV6-1, the J gene TRBJ2-3; 9 bases map to TRBD1. DNA of the CDR3: TGTGCCAGCAGTGGGGTACCGGGACAGGGCTGGGATACGCAGTATTTT. This gives the protein CASSGVPGQGWDTQYF.